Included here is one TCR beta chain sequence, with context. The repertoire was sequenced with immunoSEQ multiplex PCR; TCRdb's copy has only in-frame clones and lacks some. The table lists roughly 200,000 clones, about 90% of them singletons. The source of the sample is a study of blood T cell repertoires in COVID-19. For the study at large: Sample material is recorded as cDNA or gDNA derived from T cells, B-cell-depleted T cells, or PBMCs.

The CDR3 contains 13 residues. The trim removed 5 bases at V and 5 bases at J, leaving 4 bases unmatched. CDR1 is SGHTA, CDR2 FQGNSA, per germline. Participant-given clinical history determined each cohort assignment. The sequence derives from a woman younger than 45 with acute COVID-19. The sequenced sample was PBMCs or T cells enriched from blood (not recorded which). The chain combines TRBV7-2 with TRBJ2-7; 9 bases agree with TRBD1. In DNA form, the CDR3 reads TGTGCCAGCAGCCGTACAGGGGGCAACGAGCAGTACTTC. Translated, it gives CASSRTGGNEQYF.